These 31 T cell receptor beta chains were all obtained from the same sample, sequenced in a study of blood T cell repertoires in COVID-19. The table came from immunoSEQ multiplex PCR; TCRdb's copy has only in-frame clones and leaves some out. Of approximately 80,000 clones listed, under 85% are singletons. Sequencing input: peripheral blood. The receptors here all came from a woman aged 80 or older with COVID-19, enrolled during active disease.

This clone was seen only once. V usage is TRBV10-3 and J usage is TRBJ2-5; the match to TRBD2 covers 12 bases. CDR3 length: 18 amino acids. J was trimmed by 7 bases and V by 2 bases; bases with no gene match: 14. The germline V gene has CDR1 ENHRY and CDR2 SYGVKD. CDR3 in DNA: TGTGCCATCAGTGAGCCACAACTAGCGGGGGGTATTTCAGGGACCCAGTACTTC. Amino acid sequence: CAISEPQLAGGISGTQYF.

A single count supports this clone. The genes are TRBV18 and TRBJ2-7, with D maybe TRBD2 (6 bases). In germline, CDR1 is KGHSH, CDR2 LQKENI. This CDR3 is built from 12 residues. V dropped 0 bases and J dropped 9 bases, with 9 bases sitting between them. For the CDR3, the DNA is TGTGCCAGCTCACCACCGGGGGGAGCGCAGTACTTC. It is translated as CASSPPGGAQYF.

This clone was observed a single time. The rearrangement uses TRBV12-5 and TRBJ1-5; D is perhaps TRBD1 (5 bases). Germline V gives CDR1 LGHNT, CDR2 FRNRAP. The germline V and J ends were trimmed by 5 bases and 7 bases, with 15 bases remaining between them. The CDR3 is 14 residues long. CDR3 DNA: TGTGCTAGTGGTCCCGGGGGTTTCGGGCAGCCCCAGCATTTT. Translating gives CASGPGGFGQPQHF.

This chain uses TRBV6-2 or TRBV6-3 with TRBJ2-7, with TRBD1 matching over 7 bases. Germline CDR1 is MNHEY and CDR2 is SVGEGT. CDR3 length: 16 amino acids. V lost 4 bases and J lost 0; bases outside the gene matches: 9. The chain's CDR3 is CASSWGQKLLSYEQYF. CDR3 DNA sequence: TGTGCCAGCAGTTGGGGACAGAAACTGCTCTCCTACGAGCAGTACTTC.

V and J are TRBV29-1 and TRBJ1-5; possible D gene TRBD1, 6 bases. Trimming removed 4 bases at V and 5 bases at J, with 9 bases between. The CDR3 contains 12 residues. Germline V CDR1 and CDR2: SQVTM, ANQGSEA. CDR3 nucleotide sequence: TGCAGCGTTGGAGGGGGGGATCAGCCCCAGCATTTT. As protein: CSVGGGDQPQHF.

The table lists this clone with a count of one. The V and J genes are TRBV5-1 and TRBJ2-5; D may be TRBD2 (6 bases). Germline-derived CDR1 and CDR2 are SGHRS and YFSETQ. Trimming stripped 4 bases from V and 4 bases from J, with 11 bases between. The CDR3 consists of 13 residues. CDR3 sequence reads: CASSRDLRETQYF. The CDR3 DNA is TGCGCCAGCAGCCGGGACTTAAGAGAGACCCAGTACTTC. Supplemented by reference TRBV5-1 and TRBJ2-5, the full variable domain reads KAGVTQTPRYLIKTRGQQVTLSCSPISGHRSVSWYQQTPGQGLQFLFEYFSETQRNKGNFPGRFSGRQFSNSRSEMNVSTLELGDSALYLCASSRDLRETQYFGPGTRLLVL.

The chain employs TRBV7-3 and TRBJ2-7; D might be TRBD1 (6 bases). Per the germline V gene, CDR1 is SGHTA and CDR2 is FQGTGA. The V end lost 3 bases, the J end lost 0 bases, and 18 bases lay between the germline ends. CDR3 length: 17 residues. In nucleotides, the CDR3 is TGTGCCAGCAGCTTCCCCCGGGCAGGGGACAACTCCTACGAGCAGTACTTC. Its translation: CASSFPRAGDNSYEQYF. The full variable domain, rest sourced from reference TRBV7-3 and TRBJ2-7, is GAGVSQTPSNKVTEKGKYVELRCDPISGHTALYWYRQSLGQGPEFLIYFQGTGAADDSGLPNDRFFAVRPEGSVSTLKIQRTERGDSAVYLCASSFPRAGDNSYEQYFGPGTRLTVT.

This chain connects TRBV19 to TRBJ2-7; 13 bases map to TRBD2. The ends lost 5 bases at V and 1 base at J; junction bases unmatched: 5. This CDR3 contains 16 residues. Germline V gene lookup returns CDR1 LNHDA and CDR2 SQIVND (reference sequence). This CDR3 is CASSSRTSGGSYEQYF. The CDR3 DNA reads as TGTGCCAGTAGTTCCCGGACTAGCGGGGGTTCCTACGAGCAGTACTTC.

In its sample, this clone was seen once. This rearrangement joins TRBV11-1 to TRBJ2-1; 9 positions agree with TRBD1. V shed 5 bases and J 5 bases; nucleotides not matched to a gene: 7. CDR1 SGHAT and CDR2 FQDESV come from the germline V gene (reference sequence). CDR3 length: 15 residues. Here the CDR3 DNA reads TGTGCCAGCAGCCGAAACAGGGGGCGCGACAATGAGCAGTTCTTC. It is translated as CASSRNRGRDNEQFF.

The CDR3 is CASSRQGTGNQPQHF. CDR3 DNA sequence: TGTGCCAGCAGCCGACAGGGTACGGGCAATCAGCCCCAGCATTTT. The chain combines TRBV7-9 with TRBJ1-5; 7 bases agree with TRBD1. V was pared by 5 bases and J by 2 bases, with 6 bases of the junction left unmatched. CDR1 is SEHNR, CDR2 FQNEAQ, per germline (reference sequence). The CDR3 consists of 15 residues.

J is TRBJ1-5 and V is TRBV5-1, with 9 bases identical to TRBD1. There are 15 residues in the CDR3. From germline, CDR1 is SGHRS and CDR2 YFSETQ. V lost 4 bases and J lost 4; bases outside the gene matches: 6. The CDR3 DNA sequence: TGCGCCAGCAGCAGGACAGGGGCAGAGAATCAGCCCCAGCATTTT. Translating gives CASSRTGAENQPQHF. Supplemented by reference TRBV5-1 and TRBJ1-5, the full variable domain reads KAGVTQTPRYLIKTRGQQVTLSCSPISGHRSVSWYQQTPGQGLQFLFEYFSETQRNKGNFPGRFSGRQFSNSRSEMNVSTLELGDSALYLCASSRTGAENQPQHFGDGTRLSIL.

The gene calls are TRBV7-2 and TRBJ2-3; 11 bases align to TRBD2. With V trimmed by 8 bases and J by 5 bases, 6 bases remained unmatched. The CDR3 spans 14 residues. CDR1 is SGHTA, CDR2 FQGNSA, per germline. The CDR3 region has the DNA TGTGCCAGCGCCGTGACTAGCGGGGTAGATACGCAGTATTTT. Protein product: CASAVTSGVDTQYF.

The chain links TRBV2 to TRBJ1-5; 7 nucleotides match TRBD1. Germline CDR1 SNHLY, CDR2 FYNNEI. The CDR3 runs to 15 residues. V lost 4 bases, J lost 2 bases, and 5 bases stayed unmatched. CDR3 in amino acids: CASSAGQGGNQPQHF. CDR3 coding DNA: TGTGCCAGCAGTGCGGGGCAGGGGGGCAATCAGCCCCAGCATTTT.

This rearrangement joins TRBV5-1 to TRBJ1-4, with 9 nucleotides matching TRBD1. J gave up 7 bases and V 4 bases, and 11 bases lay outside the gene matches. This CDR3 has 16 residues. Germline CDR1 and CDR2: SGHRS and YFSETQ. The DNA for the CDR3 is TGCGCCAGCAGCCTGGCGGGACAGGGAGACGGTGAAAAACTGTTTTTT. This translates into CASSLAGQGDGEKLFF. Variable domain in full (rest from reference TRBV5-1 and TRBJ1-4): KAGVTQTPRYLIKTRGQQVTLSCSPISGHRSVSWYQQTPGQGLQFLFEYFSETQRNKGNFPGRFSGRQFSNSRSEMNVSTLELGDSALYLCASSLAGQGDGEKLFFGSGTQLSVL.

The chain employs TRBV10-2 and TRBJ2-3; no clear D gene. CDR1 is WSHSY, CDR2 SAAADI, per germline. The CDR3 covers 12 residues. Trimming shortened V by 2 bases and J by 5 bases, and 5 bases separated the two germline ends. For the CDR3, the DNA is TGCGCCAGCAGTGAGGGCGGAGATACGCAGTATTTT. The encoded protein is CASSEGGDTQYF.

This clone has only one observation. The V gene is TRBV6-4, the J gene TRBJ2-7; perhaps TRBD2 as D (6 bases). Germline lookup yields CDR1 MRHNA and CDR2 SNTAGT. The V end was cut by 6 bases, the J end by 3 bases, with 9 bases between. The CDR3 covers 12 residues. CDR3 nucleotide sequence: TGTGCCAGCAGCACGGGGGTCTACGAGCAGTACTTC. Its protein is CASSTGVYEQYF.

The chain uses TRBV29-1 and TRBJ2-5, with 9 bases matching TRBD1. J lost 4 bases, V lost 6 bases, and 6 bases had no gene match. The CDR3 is made up of 13 amino acids. CDR1 and CDR2 from the germline V gene are SQVTM and ANQGSEA. The CDR3 sequence: CSVNRGLLETQYF. The CDR3, as DNA: TGCAGCGTAAACAGGGGGCTTTTAGAGACCCAGTACTTC.

This sequence joins TRBV15 and TRBJ2-4; D gene unclear. Trimming took 1 base from V and 6 from J, leaving 7 bases between them. CDR1 and CDR2 (germline): LNHNV, YYDKDF (reference sequence). This CDR3 contains 13 residues. Written as DNA, the CDR3 is TGTGCCACCAGCAGAGTAACGGGAAACATTCAGTACTTC. As protein: CATSRVTGNIQYF. Supplemented by reference TRBV15 and TRBJ2-4, the full variable domain reads DAMVIQNPRYQVTQFGKPVTLSCSQTLNHNVMYWYQQKSSQAPKLLFHYYDKDFNNEADTPDNFQSRRPNTSFCFLDIRSPGLGDTAMYLCATSRVTGNIQYFGAGTRLSVL.

The chain has TRBV6-5 and TRBJ1-2; 7 bases are shared with TRBD1. Germline CDR1 MNHEY, CDR2 SVGAGI. V trimming: 6 bases; J trimming: 2 bases; junction bases outside the gene matches: 9. CDR3 length: 15 residues. CDR3 amino acids: CASRGTGDINYGYTF. In DNA form, the CDR3 reads TGTGCCAGCAGGGGAACAGGGGACATCAACTATGGCTACACCTTC.

This clone was counted only a few times. J is TRBJ2-3 and V is TRBV10-3; TRBD2 aligns across 8 bases. The J segment lost 2 bases and the V segment lost 9 bases, leaving 4 bases of the junction unmatched. The CDR3 is 13 residues long. Germline V CDR1 and CDR2: ENHRY, SYGVKD. Here the CDR3 DNA reads TGTGCCATTAGCGGGGTGGACACAGATACGCAGTATTTT. Encoded protein: CAISGVDTDTQYF.

The V gene is TRBV7-3, the J gene TRBJ2-5, with 8 nucleotides matching TRBD1. The ends lost 6 bases at V and 9 bases at J; junction bases unmatched: 6. The CDR3 loop spans 12 amino acids. Germline V CDR1 and CDR2: SGHTA, FQGTGA. This chain's CDR3 is CASRSPGQAQYF. CDR3 DNA: TGTGCCAGCAGGTCGCCGGGACAGGCCCAGTACTTC.

The V call is TRBV15, the J call TRBJ1-2; D gene uncertain. The CDR3 is 18 amino acids. CDR1 and CDR2 (germline): LNHNV, YYDKDF (reference sequence). The V and J ends lost 2 bases and 2 bases respectively, with 21 bases between them. CDR3 residues: CATSRPLALGSLNYGYTF. The DNA of the CDR3 is TGTGCCACCAGCAGACCCTTGGCCCTGGGCAGCCTGAACTATGGCTACACCTTC.

The CDR3 coding sequence is TGTGCCAGTAGTATTTACGCCGGGACAGGGATCTATGGCTACACCTTC. It specifies CASSIYAGTGIYGYTF. The V and J genes are TRBV19 and TRBJ1-2, with TRBD1 matching 9 bases. V lost 3 bases to trimming and J lost 4 bases; unmatched junction nucleotides: 9. The CDR3 has 16 amino acids. Looked up from germline, CDR1 is LNHDA and CDR2 is SQIVND (reference sequence).

This chain uses TRBV5-6 with TRBJ1-4, with 7 bases identical to TRBD1. The length of the CDR3 is 15 residues. CDR1 SGHDT and CDR2 YYEEEE come from the germline V gene. V lost 4 bases and J lost 0; bases outside the gene matches: 3. The CDR3 protein is CASSETGSTNEKLFF. In DNA, the CDR3 is TGTGCCAGCAGCGAGACAGGGTCAACTAATGAAAAACTGTTTTTT.

This sequence joins TRBV15 and TRBJ2-7; possibly TRBD1 for D (6 bases). The germline gives CDR1 LNHNV, CDR2 YYDKDF (reference sequence). CDR3 length: 13 residues. V dropped 4 bases and J dropped 2 bases, with 9 bases sitting between them. The CDR3 loop reads CATSMNRAYEQYF. The CDR3 DNA follows: TGTGCCACCAGCATGAACAGGGCCTACGAGCAGTACTTC.

The chain joins TRBV7-9 to TRBJ2-7; 10 bases align to TRBD2. Germline V gene sequence: CDR1 SEHNR, CDR2 FQNEAQ (reference sequence). The V segment lost 6 bases and the J segment 4 bases; nucleotides outside the gene matches: 15. The CDR3 consists of 17 residues. This chain's CDR3 is CASRRTSGPGKGYEQYF. CDR3 DNA: TGTGCCAGCAGGCGGACTAGCGGCCCGGGAAAAGGTTACGAGCAGTACTTC. The variable domain in full, with the rest retrieved from reference TRBV7-9 and TRBJ2-7, is DTGVSQNPRHKITKRGQNVTFRCDPISEHNRLYWYRQTLGQGPEFLTYFQNEAQLEKSRLLSDRFSAERPKGSFSTLEIQRTEQGDSAMYLCASRRTSGPGKGYEQYFGPGTRLTVT.

The rearrangement links TRBV6-5 to TRBJ1-3; D not resolved. The CDR3 extends over 11 amino acids. V lost 6 bases to trimming and J lost 7 bases, with 7 bases between them. CDR1 and CDR2 from the germline V gene are MNHEY and SVGAGI. The CDR3 loop reads CASSSSNTIYF. The DNA of the CDR3 is TGTGCCAGCAGCTCGAGTAACACCATATATTTT.

The J gene is TRBJ2-1, the V gene TRBV3-1 (or the pseudogene TRBV3-2), with 7 bases aligning to TRBD2. The J segment lost 2 bases and the V segment lost 5 bases, leaving 9 bases of the junction unmatched. The germline V gene encodes CDR1 LGHDT and CDR2 YNNKEL (reference sequence). The CDR3 loop spans 16 amino acids. In DNA, the CDR3 is TGTGCCAGCAGCACCCCTAGCGGCAGAACCTACAATGAGCAGTTCTTC. This encodes CASSTPSGRTYNEQFF.

The chain links TRBV27 to TRBJ2-2; the match to TRBD2 covers 10 bases. Germline-derived CDR1 and CDR2 are MNHEY and SMNVEV (reference sequence). Losses at the gene ends were 8 bases for V and 1 base for J; bases not matched to a gene: 4. The CDR3 contains 15 residues. For the CDR3, the DNA is TGTGCCAGCGGTAGACTAGCGGGGAACACCGGGGAGCTGTTTTTT. This translates into CASGRLAGNTGELFF.

V usage is TRBV12-3 or TRBV12-4 and J usage is TRBJ1-5; D gene uncertain. The CDR3 sequence is 13 residues long. The V end lost 6 bases, the J end lost 5 bases, and 11 bases lay between the germline ends. The CDR3 loop is CASSSRGYQPQHF. In DNA form, the CDR3 reads TGTGCCAGCAGCTCAAGAGGGTATCAGCCCCAGCATTTT.

This clone was detected only a few times. This chain links TRBV11-3 with TRBJ2-5; 8 bases are shared with TRBD2. CDR3 length: 13 amino acids. The V gene's germline CDR1 is SGHNT and CDR2 YENEEA. V lost 5 bases and J lost 5; bases outside the gene matches: 4. The CDR3 sequence is CASSRGGAETQYF. The CDR3 bases are TGTGCCAGCAGCCGGGGGGGCGCGGAGACCCAGTACTTC. Full variable domain (remainder filled in from reference TRBV11-3 and TRBJ2-5): EAGVVQSPRYKIIEKKQPVAFWCNPISGHNTLYWYLQNLGQGPELLIRYENEEAVDDSQLPKDRFSAERLKGVDSTLKIQPAELGDSAVYLCASSRGGAETQYFGPGTRLLVL.